This is a list of T cell receptor beta chains from one sample in a study of T cell responses to AZD1222 COVID-19 vaccine. The table came from immunoSEQ multiplex PCR; TCRdb's copy has only in-frame clones and leaves some out. This table holds about 100,000 clones, 70% to 90% found once. Sequenced material: peripheral blood, taken on day 0 of AZD1222 vaccination. The source of these receptors is an adult in good health. Each CDR3 is given with its conserved first and last residue. The D gene is left open where the match is weak. Size is omitted from some rows. Given values are once, few, many or a class for expanded clones.

v_call	j_call	d_call	clone_size	cdr3_nt	cdr3_aa
TRBV4-2	TRBJ1-4	TRBD1	.	TGTGCCAGCAGCCAAGATAGAGGACAGGGGACAGAAAAACTGTTTTTT	CASSQDRGQGTEKLFF
TRBV9	TRBJ2-7	TRBD2	.	TGTGCCAGCAGCCGGGACTACCTATACGAGCAGTACTTC	CASSRDYLYEQYF
TRBV5-1	TRBJ1-2	.	.	TGCGCCAGCAGCCCCAACGCATTAGCTAACTATGGCTACACCTTC	CASSPNALANYGYTF
TRBV11-3	TRBJ2-5	.	.	TGTGCCAGCAGCATACCGGGGGATGAGACCCAGTACTTC	CASSIPGDETQYF
TRBV19	TRBJ1-1	.	.	TGTGCCAGTAGTCAGGGGCTGAACACTGAAGCTTTCTTT	CASSQGLNTEAFF
TRBV5-1	TRBJ1-1	.	.	TGCGCCAGCAGCACCGGGTTCCTAGCTCAGAGCACTGAAGCTTTCTTT	CASSTGFLAQSTEAFF
TRBV7-9	TRBJ2-6	TRBD1	.	TGTGCCAGCAGCAAGGGACAGGGGGAGCGTGGGGCCAACGTCCTGACTTTC	CASSKGQGERGANVLTF
TRBV19	TRBJ2-1	TRBD2	.	TGTGCCAGTGGCCCTTATTTAGTAGCGGGTAATGAGCAGTTCTTC	CASGPYLVAGNEQFF
TRBV30	TRBJ1-1	.	once	TGTGCCTGGAGTGTTCCCGGGAACACTGAAGCTTTCTTT	CAWSVPGNTEAFF
TRBV11-1	TRBJ2-7	.	.	TGTGCCAGCAGCAATAAGGGGTTTTCCTACGAGCAGTACTTC	CASSNKGFSYEQYF
TRBV7-8	TRBJ1-1	TRBD1	.	TGTGCCAGCAGCGTCGACAGGGCGTGGACTGAAGCTTTCTTT	CASSVDRAWTEAFF
TRBV4-1	TRBJ1-4	TRBD1	.	TGCGCCAGCAGCCAAGGGCGGGCGACAGGGGACAGTGAAAAACTGTTTTTT	CASSQGRATGDSEKLFF
TRBV10-1	TRBJ2-3	.	.	TGCGCCAACTGCCTCGGGGGAAGCACAGATACGCAGTATTTT	CANCLGGSTDTQYF
TRBV5-1	TRBJ1-3	.	.	TGCGCCAGCAGCTTCCACCCGTGGGGAAACACCATATATTTT	CASSFHPWGNTIYF
TRBV19	TRBJ2-2	.	.	TGTGCCAGTAGTATCGTGCCCGGGGAGCTGTTTTTT	CASSIVPGELFF
TRBV28	TRBJ2-7	TRBD2	.	TGTGCCAGCAGTTTCCTAGGAGTAGCGGGGGTCTCGTCCTACGAGCAGTACTTC	CASSFLGVAGVSSYEQYF
TRBV7-2	TRBJ2-1	TRBD1	.	TGTGCCAGCAGCTCGTGGACAGGAGGCAATGAGCAGTTCTTC	CASSSWTGGNEQFF
TRBV7-2	TRBJ1-1	TRBD1	.	TGTGCCAGCAGCACGACAGGGTTCACTGAAGCTTTCTTT	CASSTTGFTEAFF
TRBV5-3	TRBJ1-2	.	.	TGTGCCAGAAGCTTAGGCCAGGAACCCACTAGCTACACCTTC	CARSLGQEPTSYTF
TRBV19	TRBJ1-6	.	.	TGTGCCAGTAGTCAACAGCTCGGTGGTATAGACTCACCCCTCCACTTT	CASSQQLGGIDSPLHF
TRBV9	TRBJ2-3	TRBD2	.	TGTGCCAGCAGCGTAACTAGCGGGGGCACAGATACGCAGTATTTT	CASSVTSGGTDTQYF
TRBV12-3/TRBV12-4	TRBJ2-1	.	once	TGTGCCAGCAGTGGACGCTACAATGAGCAGTTCTTC	CASSGRYNEQFF
TRBV9	TRBJ2-3	.	.	TGTGCCAGCAGCGTAGTAGTAGACGGGACAGATACGCAGTATTTT	CASSVVVDGTDTQYF
TRBV27	TRBJ2-5	.	.	TGTGCCAGCAGTTTTGGGGGCGGGGAGGCCCAGTACTTC	CASSFGGGEAQYF
TRBV19	TRBJ1-1	.	.	TGTGCCAGCTTGGAGGGTTTGAACACTGAAGCTTTCTTT	CASLEGLNTEAFF
TRBV18	TRBJ1-2	TRBD1	.	TGTGCCAGCACTCTCCGGGACAGGGACGTCTGGGGCTACACCTTC	CASTLRDRDVWGYTF
TRBV4-1	TRBJ2-1	.	.	TGCGCCAGCAGCCAAGTCGGGACCTCCTACAATGAGCAGTTCTTC	CASSQVGTSYNEQFF
TRBV30	TRBJ1-2	.	.	TGTGCCTGGAGTGTCGGACAGAGCTATGGCTACACCTTC	CAWSVGQSYGYTF
TRBV5-5	TRBJ1-2	TRBD1	.	TGTGCCAGCAGCTTGGTCACAGGGGCGCGCTACACCTTC	CASSLVTGARYTF